This T cell receptor beta chain was profiled in a study of regulatory T cells in long-lasting Graves disease (dated by TCRdb to about 2021). At the level of the whole study: In the newly diagnosed Graves' disease group, patients had been taking antithyroid drugs for less than 3 months. The study was registered as a clinical trial and conducted in China. This study used TCR sequencing and RNA sequencing of peripheral blood to compare persistent Graves' disease patients against newly diagnosed Graves' disease patients. A total of about 33 samples underwent TCR sequencing, from some 13 patients with persistent Graves' disease and 20 or so patients with newly diagnosed Graves' disease.

Sequences SGHAT (CDR1) and FQNNGV (CDR2) are obtained from the germline V gene. V is clipped by 4 bases and J by 3 bases, and the sequence between their germline boundaries is 17 bases long. Reading from cysteine to phenylalanine, the CDR3 counts 16 amino acids. This entry keeps only the CDR3 DNA: 48 bases, framed from base 1. The time point tag for this specimen amounts to: newly diagnosed GD, antithyroid drugs for less than 3 months. For both TCR sequencing and RNA sequencing, RNA was extracted from PBMCs in TRIzol. The diagnosis of Graves' disease was made according to American Thyroid Association guidelines. The patients came from an endocrinology department in Xi'an, China. Each patient gave about 9.1 milliliters of peripheral blood, collected in an EDTA anticoagulant tube. PBMCs were isolated by Ficoll Paque Plus density gradient separation without further T cell sorting. An Agilent 2100 Bioanalyzer and agarose gel were used to check RNA quality, and a NanoDrop 2000 was used to measure RNA concentration.

Library generation was performed with multiplex PCR. For sequencing, an Illumina HiSeq 4000 was employed. To build TCR beta libraries, CDR3 regions were amplified by Arm-PCR using iRepertoire HTBI primers. PCR products were gel purified before sequencing. Regarding the original processing steps: Across samples, 62 TRBV and over 11 TRBJ segments were identified and used for gene usage analysis of CDR3 amino acid clonotypes. COPE and FqMerger were used to merge the filtered high-quality paired reads into contigs. BLAST was used to align contigs to IMGT TRBV, TRBD and TRBJ reference genes, with CDR3 defined following IMGT. Any clonotype with a frequency above 0.1% was counted as a highly expanded clone. Shannon entropy was used to measure repertoire diversity, and the Gini coefficient was used to measure V-J evenness. A clonotype was considered public if more than one individual shared it. TCRdb reprocessing: public reads trimmed at Q25 with fastp, clones called with MiXCR, in-frame beta chains kept. Under each unique CDR3 protein, matching rows form one entry showing the most common genes and DNA. Here the V and J calls rest on TCRdb's processing, not on the authors' analysis. This sample holds over 350,000 distinct CDR3 sequences; 15% were observed only once. Of the sample, over 7.5% falls within the top ten clones.

Paper-wide results and their limitations: The authors acknowledged the small sample size as a limitation that may reduce accuracy. TRBV28, TRBJ1-2 and TRBJ2-5 were preferentially used in persistent disease, while TRBV20-1 and TRBJ2-1 were favored in newly diagnosed disease. Patients with persistent disease shared more public clonotypes (fewer than 3,000) than newly diagnosed patients did (more than 900). Because the primary lesion, thyroid tissue, could not be accessed, the study looked at peripheral blood alone. Persistent Graves' disease patients showed lower TCR Shannon entropy and fewer highly expanded clones than newly diagnosed patients, suggesting clonal expansion. Sequencing and analysis were restricted to the TCR beta chain.

This clonotype was recorded at least ten times. Its antigen remains undetermined. Qualities for individual bases were not recorded, and no much larger clone is one base off. These same data were also listed under a study on T cells in Graves' hyperthyroidism and ophthalmopathy. The second source states: A patient counted as having stable Graves' hyperthyroidism if no progression to ophthalmopathy occurred over 18 months of follow-up. Hyperthyroidism patients were newly diagnosed, with disease duration under 2 months, and aged 18 to 65 years. Any patient with an uncontrolled infection, another autoimmune disease, pregnancy or lactation was excluded. Diagnoses relied on clinical symptoms, serum thyroxine and TRAb, thyroid ultrasound and orbital computed tomography. A first-round RT-PCR of the TCR CDR3 used the HTBI primer set with the Qiagen OneStep RT-PCR kit. Most expanded thyroid clonotypes (frequency above 0.001) were also found in blood, which suggests that blood repertoires may mirror thyroid immune responses. Ophthalmopathy was separated from stable hyperthyroidism by a 13 V-J signature model, with 87.88% sensitivity and around 81% specificity obtained in cross-validation and 80%/75% obtained in testing. In validation, the model predicted progression to ophthalmopathy a median of roughly 6.2 months before onset, with roughly 71% sensitivity and roughly 73% specificity. To identify distinguishing TCR V-J signatures, a discovery cohort of about 100 patients was used, comprising 40 to 45 with Graves' ophthalmopathy and around 60 with stable Graves' hyperthyroidism. Prospective prediction of ophthalmopathy was tested in an independent validation cohort of fewer than 20 hyperthyroidism patients and 15 to 17 patients who later progressed to ophthalmopathy. For training and testing, the 100 or so patients in the discovery cohort were randomly divided in a 7:3 ratio. In roughly six Graves' hyperthyroidism patients, the study also compared T-cell repertoires from thyroid tissue with T-cell repertoires from blood. After blood sampling, hyperthyroidism patients were treated with methimazole at a starting dose of 30 mg daily, and ophthalmopathy patients were treated with high-dose intravenous methylprednisolone. Libraries were constructed in a second round of multiplex PCR, after which size selection and purification were performed. Paired-end sequencing of the libraries was performed with 100 bp reads on an Illumina HiSeq2000. SOAPnuke was used to process the raw data, with reads discarded if the reads contained adapters or uncalled bases, had a mean Phred below 15, or lacked an exact constant-primer or identifier match. High-quality paired reads were merged using COPE v1.2.5, and each unique nucleotide sequence was defined as a clonotype. MiTCR v1.1 was used to align the clonotypes against IMGT TRBV, TRBD and TRBJ reference segments. The analysis included only V-J combinations with a frequency above 0.0001, which together covered more than 98% of the repertoires. The TCS score was defined as F50 (clonal expansion) divided by E x V (chaos), with BLOSUM62-based TCRdist calculated between CDR3 peptides within each V-J. Welch's t-statistics and random forest reduced several hundred V-J features to about 12, which were used in a naive Bayes classifier (R e1071). No statistical method was used to fix the sample size in advance, and group allocation was not hidden from the investigators. TCR Vbeta CDR3 sequencing of 120 to 150 peripheral blood samples (under 45 ophthalmopathy, under 80 hyperthyroidism and some 17 progressor patients) is reported in the paper.

The source material was peripheral blood mononuclear cells (PBMCs), sampled at new diagnosis, from a patient treated with antithyroid drugs. The chain uses TRBV11-2 and TRBJ2-3, with the D gene too uncertain to name. The source of this sequence is a woman aged 40-49 years with Graves disease. Donor details come from another sample of the same person, matched by shared clones. The bases are TGTGCCAGCAGCTCGCGCCGGGTTGGATTGACAGATACGCAGTATTTT. Its product reads: CASSSRRVGLTDTQYF.